This TCR beta chain was documented in a study of vaccination and CD4 T cells after COVID-19. With respect to this clonotype: What it binds is not known.

The Oncomine TCR Beta short-read assay generated sequence data from the DNA of cultured CD4+ T cells. Cultured CD4+ T cells were the source of extracted genomic DNA. TCRdb reprocessed the PCR reads with MiXCR, giving one entry per CDR3 protein. The data contain over 5,500 distinct CDR3 sequences, approximately 52% of them singletons. Regarding treatment: roughly 10-day PBMC culture with coronavirus spike peptide pools or control peptides (ViraFEST assay). It was before the COVID-19 pandemic (2011-2018) that the unexposed donor's CD4+ T cells were collected. The CDR3 consists of 15 residues. The germline V and J ends were trimmed by 1 base and 1 base, with 8 bases remaining between them. Looked up from germline, CDR1 is SGHTA and CDR2 is FQGNSA.

The source material was CD4+ T cells from blood, cultured in vitro. The chain joins TRBV7-2 to TRBJ2-1; D may match TRBD1 or TRBD2 (5 bases each). The TCR originated in a human donor in good health. The CDR3 bases are TGTGCCAGCAGCTTAGGCTGGGGGTCCTACAATGAGCAGTTCTTC. This translates into CASSLGWGSYNEQFF.